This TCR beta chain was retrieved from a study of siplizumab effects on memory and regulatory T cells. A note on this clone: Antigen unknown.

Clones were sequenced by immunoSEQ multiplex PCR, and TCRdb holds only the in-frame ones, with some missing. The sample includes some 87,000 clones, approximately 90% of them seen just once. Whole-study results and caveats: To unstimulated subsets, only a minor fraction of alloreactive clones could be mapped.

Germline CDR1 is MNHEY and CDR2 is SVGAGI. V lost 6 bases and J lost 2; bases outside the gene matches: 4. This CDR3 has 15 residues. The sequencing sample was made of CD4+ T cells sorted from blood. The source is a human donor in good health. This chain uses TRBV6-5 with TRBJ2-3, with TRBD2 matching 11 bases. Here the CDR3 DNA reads TGTGCCAGCAGCCGACTAGCGGGGTTCACAGATACGCAGTATTTT. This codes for CASSRLAGFTDTQYF.